Listed here are 6 T cell receptor beta chains from one sample, sequenced in a study of graft-versus-host responses after intestinal transplantation. No antigen has been identified for these receptors. TCRdb's copy holds only in-frame clones and misses some; the assay was immunoSEQ multiplex PCR. The data contain 90,000 to 150,000 clones, 85% to 95% of them singletons. Sequencing was performed on unstimulated CD4+ T cells sorted from spleen or lymph node cells, taken before intestinal transplant. The receptor set was obtained from a human donor who received an intestinal transplant.

The chain couples TRBV5-1 to TRBJ1-4; no reliable D call. Trimming removed 0 bases from V and 7 bases from J, with 10 bases in between. The CDR3 totals 14 residues. CDR1 and CDR2 from the germline V gene are SGHRS and YFSETQ. The CDR3 is CASSLAATGEKLFF. Here the CDR3 DNA reads TGCGCCAGCAGCTTGGCCGCGACTGGTGAAAAACTGTTTTTT.

The rearrangement links TRBV27 to TRBJ2-1, with TRBD1 matching over 9 bases. This CDR3 is 14 amino acids long. Germline loops: CDR1 MNHEY, CDR2 SMNVEV (reference sequence). With 7 bases clipped from V and 4 bases from J, the junction kept 5 bases outside the gene matches. The CDR3 DNA is TGTGCCAGCATACAGGGGGCGCCTTACAATGAGCAGTTCTTC. Translation gives CASIQGAPYNEQFF.

Here the CDR3 DNA reads TGTGCCAGCTCACCACAGGGTGGGGAGCCCCAGCATTTT. It translates to CASSPQGGEPQHF. The rearrangement uses TRBV18 and TRBJ1-5, with D hard to call. Germline CDR1 and CDR2: KGHSH and LQKENI. CDR3 length: 13 amino acids. Trimming shortened V by 1 base and J by 8 bases, and 9 bases separated the two germline ends.

The genes are TRBV9 and TRBJ1-3, with 8 bases aligning to TRBD1. The CDR3 length is 14 residues. V gave up 2 bases and J gave up 4 bases; unmatched junction bases: 2. Germline assignment: CDR1 SGDLS and CDR2 YYNGEE. CDR3 sequence (DNA): TGTGCCAGCAGCGTTCGGGACAGGGGAAACACCATATATTTT. Its protein is CASSVRDRGNTIYF.

The rearrangement uses TRBV6-5 and TRBJ1-5; 10 positions match TRBD1. The V gene's germline CDR1 is MNHEY and CDR2 SVGAGI. The CDR3 covers 15 residues. Unmatched junction bases numbered 4, after V lost 4 bases and J lost 4 bases. CDR3 residues: CASSSRTGGNQPQHF. CDR3 bases: TGTGCCAGCAGTTCCCGGACAGGGGGTAATCAGCCCCAGCATTTT.

V gene TRBV6-1 combines with J gene TRBJ1-2; 9 bases align to TRBD1. V dropped 7 bases and J dropped 1; count of bases not matched to a gene: 7. Germline V CDR1 and CDR2: MNHNS, SASEGT. There are 15 residues in the CDR3. The CDR3 loop is CASTGQGPYNYGYTF. The DNA of the CDR3 is TGTGCCAGCACTGGACAGGGGCCTTATAACTATGGCTACACCTTC.